This paragraph reports one T cell receptor (beta chain). Its antigen is still unknown. The sample originates from a study of cytomegalovirus exposure and HLA in healthy donors. The CDR3 is 13 amino acids. Germline V gives CDR1 GTSNPN, CDR2 SVGIG (reference sequence). V shed 1 base, J shed 7 bases, and the junction held 5 bases outside the gene matches. PCR used 60 Vbeta primers and 13 Jbeta primers. Assay: immunoSEQ multiplex PCR; the TCRdb copy retains only in-frame clones and omits some. Of some 130,000 clones in the sample, less than 80% were seen once. Notes on the study in general: TRBV6-2, TRBV6-3 and some other V segments were unresolvable in 87-base-pair reads. TCR beta V- and J-gene trimming was later associated with a missense DCLRE1C variant.

Material for sequencing was PBMCs. The clonotype was recovered from a woman aged 45-59 years in good health and CMV-seropositive. V gene TRBV30 combines with J gene TRBJ1-2, with TRBD1 identical over 8 bases. DNA of the CDR3: TGTGCCTGGAGTGCGATCAGGGGGCTTGGCTACACCTTC. It translates to CAWSAIRGLGYTF.